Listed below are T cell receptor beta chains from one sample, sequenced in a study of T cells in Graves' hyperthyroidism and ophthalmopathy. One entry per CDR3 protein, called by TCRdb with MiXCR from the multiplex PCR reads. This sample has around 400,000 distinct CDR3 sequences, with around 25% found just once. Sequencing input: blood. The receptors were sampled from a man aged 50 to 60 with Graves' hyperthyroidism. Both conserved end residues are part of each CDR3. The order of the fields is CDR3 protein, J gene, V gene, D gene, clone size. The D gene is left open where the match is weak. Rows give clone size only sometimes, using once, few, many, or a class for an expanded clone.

CDR3: CASSLRGGSGGFPNGEQFF
J: TRBJ2-1
V: TRBV7-3
D: TRBD2
size: few

CDR3: CASSRDQPSYNEQFF
J: TRBJ2-1
V: TRBV5-5
D: NA
size: few

CDR3: CSAREGGSYEQYF
J: TRBJ2-7
V: TRBV20-1
D: NA
size: few

CDR3: CASSEGHPDEQYF
J: TRBJ2-7
V: TRBV2
D: NA
size: NA

CDR3: CASSSGLNSGNTIYF
J: TRBJ1-3
V: TRBV18
D: NA
size: NA

CDR3: CASSHWGAGEETQYF
J: TRBJ2-5
V: TRBV3-1
D: NA
size: many

CDR3: CASSEGLAGGEQYF
J: TRBJ2-7
V: TRBV10-1
D: TRBD2
size: few

CDR3: CASSLLAGGYTGELFF
J: TRBJ2-2
V: TRBV28
D: TRBD2
size: few

CDR3: CASSFQGDYGYTF
J: TRBJ1-2
V: TRBV12-3/TRBV12-4
D: TRBD1
size: few

CDR3: CASSHRLAGSSYEQYF
J: TRBJ2-7
V: TRBV6-1
D: TRBD2
size: NA

CDR3: CASSLLSGPSKTEAFF
J: TRBJ1-1
V: TRBV28
D: NA
size: many

CDR3: CASIGSGRAGIYNEQFF
J: TRBJ2-1
V: TRBV12-3/TRBV12-4
D: TRBD2
size: few

CDR3: CAWSTATEAFF
J: TRBJ1-1
V: TRBV30
D: NA
size: many

CDR3: CASSEWGQGQETQYF
J: TRBJ2-5
V: TRBV2
D: TRBD1
size: many

CDR3: CASSLGPTRNTEAFF
J: TRBJ1-1
V: TRBV5-1
D: NA
size: few

CDR3: CASSLLGQGTDTQYF
J: TRBJ2-3
V: TRBV12-3/TRBV12-4
D: TRBD1
size: many

CDR3: CASSFSTMNTEAFF
J: TRBJ1-1
V: TRBV28
D: NA
size: many

CDR3: CASRRDNSYEQYF
J: TRBJ2-7
V: TRBV12-3/TRBV12-4
D: NA
size: many

CDR3: CASSQGLAAYNEQFF
J: TRBJ2-1
V: TRBV5-1
D: TRBD2
size: few

CDR3: CASSHPGQGPTGELFF
J: TRBJ2-2
V: TRBV9
D: TRBD1
size: few

CDR3: CASSVYRGTEAFF
J: TRBJ1-1
V: TRBV5-1
D: TRBD1
size: NA

CDR3: CASSLFEEGEQYF
J: TRBJ2-7
V: TRBV11-2
D: NA
size: many

CDR3: CASSLTSTETQYF
J: TRBJ2-5
V: TRBV7-8
D: NA
size: many

CDR3: CSAIGSGISYNEQFF
J: TRBJ2-1
V: TRBV20-1
D: TRBD2
size: NA

CDR3: CASSLSEDTQYF
J: TRBJ2-3
V: TRBV11-2
D: NA
size: many

CDR3: CASSLNHQETQYF
J: TRBJ2-5
V: TRBV7-9
D: NA
size: few

CDR3: CSAPLGLAGSEQYF
J: TRBJ2-7
V: TRBV20-1
D: TRBD2
size: few

CDR3: CASSLDRPARTSGRTDTQYF
J: TRBJ2-3
V: TRBV11-3
D: TRBD2
size: many

CDR3: CATSPGYEQYF
J: TRBJ2-7
V: TRBV24-1
D: NA
size: NA

CDR3: CASSANLGTEAFF
J: TRBJ1-1
V: TRBV2
D: NA
size: NA

CDR3: CAISVDSTYEQYF
J: TRBJ2-7
V: TRBV10-3
D: NA
size: NA

CDR3: CASSPSGTGHQPRHF
J: TRBJ1-5
V: TRBV6-2/TRBV6-3
D: TRBD1
size: few

CDR3: CASSISGNYEQYF
J: TRBJ2-7
V: TRBV19
D: NA
size: NA

CDR3: CASSYSNYNEQFF
J: TRBJ2-1
V: TRBV6-5
D: NA
size: once

CDR3: CASSLASTSHNEQFF
J: TRBJ2-1
V: TRBV5-1
D: TRBD2
size: many

CDR3: CASSLDSGRAVEQFF
J: TRBJ2-1
V: TRBV7-2
D: TRBD2
size: NA

CDR3: CASRAGTYNEQFF
J: TRBJ2-1
V: TRBV2
D: NA
size: few

CDR3: CASSTQGLGGYTF
J: TRBJ1-2
V: TRBV6-1
D: NA
size: few